The next 27 T cell receptor beta chains were all read from a single sample in a study of cytomegalovirus exposure and HLA in healthy donors. Use of 60 Vbeta and 13 Jbeta primers characterized the PCR. Sequenced by immunoSEQ multiplex PCR; TCRdb stores in-frame clones only, minus some. This table has approximately 90,000 clones, around four fifths appearing once. Sequences were obtained from PBMCs. The source is a boy younger than 18 in good health and CMV-seronegative.

The rearrangement links TRBV30 to TRBJ1-1; no reliable D call. The CDR3 contains 12 residues. Per the germline V gene, CDR1 is GTSNPN and CDR2 is SVGIG (reference sequence). The ends were cut back, 0 bases at V and 6 bases at J, with 8 bases in the middle. The CDR3 DNA follows: TGTGCCTGGAGTGTAAGCCGGGCTGAAGCTTTCTTT. Protein sequence: CAWSVSRAEAFF.

V usage is TRBV2 and J usage is TRBJ2-1; tentatively, D is TRBD1 (6 bases). Germline assignment: CDR1 SNHLY and CDR2 FYNNEI. The V and J ends lost 0 bases and 6 bases respectively, with 9 bases between them. The CDR3 extends over 14 amino acids. CDR3 nucleotides: TGTGCCAGCAGTGAAGCCCAGGGGTTCAATGAGCAGTTCTTC. It specifies CASSEAQGFNEQFF.

The J gene is TRBJ1-2, the V gene TRBV9, with a possible D match to TRBD1 (6 bases). Germline V lookup: CDR1 SGDLS, CDR2 YYNGEE. CDR3 length: 15 residues. Between the trimmed V and J ends, which lost 0 bases and 8 bases, there was a span of 17 bases. The CDR3 DNA reads TGTGCCAGCAGCGTAGCTTCGGGGGGCAGCTTCGGCTACACCTTC. Amino acid sequence: CASSVASGGSFGYTF. The variable domain in full, completed from reference TRBV9 and TRBJ1-2, reads DSGVTQTPKHLITATGQRVTLRCSPRSGDLSVYWYQQSLDQGLQFLIQYYNGEERAKGNILERFSAQQFPDLHSELNLSSLELGDSALYFCASSVASGGSFGYTFGSGTRLTVV.

This clone was seen only a few times. The CDR3 nucleotides are TGTGCCAGCAGTCCGGGGGGCACTGAAGCTTTCTTT. Translating gives CASSPGGTEAFF. The J gene is TRBJ1-1, the V gene TRBV6-6; TRBD1 might be the D (5 bases). This CDR3 contains 12 residues. Trimming cost V 5 bases and J 4 bases, with 8 bases left between them. CDR1 and CDR2 (germline): MNHNY, SVGAGI (reference sequence).

The chain joins TRBV15 to TRBJ2-7, with 10 bases fitting TRBD1. CDR1 LNHNV and CDR2 YYDKDF come from the germline V gene (reference sequence). The CDR3 runs to 15 residues. V lost 2 bases, J lost 4 bases, and 5 bases stayed unmatched. DNA of the CDR3: TGTGCCACCAGCAGACCCGGGACAGGGGTGTACGAGCAGTACTTC. Its protein product is CATSRPGTGVYEQYF.

The chain joins TRBV25-1 to TRBJ2-7; no firm D call. Between the trimmed V and J ends, which lost 6 bases and 2 bases, there was a span of 5 bases. CDR3 length equals 11 residues. Germline loops: CDR1 MGHDK, CDR2 SYGVNS. CDR3 sequence (DNA): TGTGCCAGCAGGTATGCCTACGAGCAGTACTTC. Its translation: CASRYAYEQYF.

This chain connects TRBV27 to TRBJ2-5; 7 nucleotides match TRBD1. The length of the CDR3 is 13 residues. The junction had 2 bases not matched to a gene; V was cut back by 2 bases and J by 5 bases. Germline-derived CDR1 and CDR2 are MNHEY and SMNVEV (reference sequence). The CDR3 spells CASSLQGDETQYF. CDR3 DNA: TGTGCCAGCAGTTTACAGGGGGATGAGACCCAGTACTTC.

V usage is TRBV25-1 and J usage is TRBJ2-1, with TRBD1 matching over 9 bases. CDR3 length equals 13 residues. Germline V gene data show CDR1 as MGHDK and CDR2 as SYGVNS. Trimming took 2 bases from V and 14 from J; bases not matched to a gene: 7. CDR3 sequence reads: CASSETGTGMEFF. The CDR3 nucleotides read TGTGCCAGCAGTGAAACCGGGACAGGGATGGAGTTCTTC.

The DNA of the CDR3 is TGTGCCTGGACCCTTAATACAGGGTTGGGGGAAAAACTGTTTTTT. It is translated as CAWTLNTGLGEKLFF. This chain connects TRBV30 to TRBJ1-4; D is perhaps TRBD1 (6 bases). Germline values: CDR1 GTSNPN, CDR2 SVGIG (reference sequence). The CDR3 spans 15 residues. Trimming stripped 4 bases from V and 8 bases from J, with 20 bases between.

This clone appeared a few times. The genes are TRBV7-2 and TRBJ2-5; 8 positions agree with TRBD1. V shed 1 base and J 4 bases; nucleotides not matched to a gene: 8. Germline CDR1 and CDR2: SGHTA and FQGNSA. This CDR3 spans 16 amino acids. The CDR3 DNA sequence: TGTGCCAGCAGCTTAGGGGTCGTGACAGGGGCAGAGACCCAGTACTTC. Protein: CASSLGVVTGAETQYF.

The count of this clone is one. The DNA of the CDR3 is TGCAGCGTTGAGCTCTGGAGAGGGAACACCGGGGAGCTGTTTTTT. Translating gives CSVELWRGNTGELFF. The chain is built from TRBV29-1 and TRBJ2-2, with no clear D. V shed 3 bases and J shed 1 base, with 12 bases lying between them. CDR1 and CDR2 (germline): SQVTM, ANQGSEA. This CDR3 contains 15 residues.

This clone was picked up a small number of times. The rearrangement links TRBV7-3 to TRBJ1-1; no firm D call. V dropped 5 bases and J dropped 7 bases, with 14 bases sitting between them. The CDR3 is 13 residues long. CDR1 is SGHTA and CDR2 is FQGTGA in the germline V gene. The CDR3 DNA reads as TGTGCCAGCAGCACTGTCGCAGCTAGTGAAGCTTTCTTT. This gives the protein CASSTVAASEAFF.

The J gene is TRBJ1-2, the V gene TRBV15; D remains unclear. V lost 0 bases to trimming and J lost 1 base, with 9 bases between them. The V gene's germline CDR1 is LNHNV and CDR2 YYDKDF (reference sequence). CDR3 size: 15 residues. In nucleotides, the CDR3 is TGTGCCACCAGCAGAGATGTGGGGAGTAACTATGGCTACACCTTC. Amino acids: CATSRDVGSNYGYTF. The full variable domain, in which reference TRBV15 and TRBJ1-2 provide the parts outside the CDR3, is DAMVIQNPRYQVTQFGKPVTLSCSQTLNHNVMYWYQQKSSQAPKLLFHYYDKDFNNEADTPDNFQSRRPNTSFCFLDIRSPGLGDTAMYLCATSRDVGSNYGYTFGSGTRLTVV.

The chain links TRBV7-2 to TRBJ2-2; D gene ambiguous. The CDR3 length is 13 residues. Germline CDR1 SGHTA, CDR2 FQGNSA. With 1 base removed from V and 6 bases from J, the gap between germline ends came to 6 bases. The CDR3 region is CASSLGVSGELFF. As DNA, the CDR3 is TGTGCCAGCAGCTTAGGAGTTTCCGGGGAGCTGTTTTTT.

This clone was counted a single time. The chain combines TRBV7-9 with TRBJ2-5; 11 bases agree with TRBD1. Germline V gene lookup returns CDR1 SEHNR and CDR2 FQNEAQ (reference sequence). CDR3 length equals 15 residues. With V trimmed by 4 bases and J by 4 bases, 5 bases remained unmatched. This CDR3 is CASSSSGQGGETQYF. DNA of the CDR3: TGTGCCAGCAGCTCCTCGGGACAGGGGGGAGAGACCCAGTACTTC.

This clone occurred a few times. The chain links TRBV6-1 to TRBJ2-1, with D tentatively TRBD1 (5 bases). Trimming took off 4 bases at V and 2 bases at J, with 12 bases between the two ends. The CDR3 contains 15 residues. Germline V gives CDR1 MNHNS, CDR2 SASEGT. Written as DNA, the CDR3 is TGTGCCAGCAGTGCTGTCCAGGGTCCCTACAATGAGCAGTTCTTC. Protein: CASSAVQGPYNEQFF.

The rearrangement links TRBV29-1 to TRBJ1-2, with D possibly matching TRBD1 (5 bases). Germline-derived CDR1 and CDR2 are SQVTM and ANQGSEA. CDR3 size: 14 residues. V was pared by 0 bases and J by 3 bases, with 11 bases between. CDR3 region: CSVEEMTVDYGYTF. DNA for the CDR3: TGCAGCGTTGAAGAAATGACAGTCGACTATGGCTACACCTTC.

This clone has just one count. The chain carries TRBV27 and TRBJ1-2, with D perhaps matching TRBD1 (5 bases). V lost 6 bases, J lost 4 bases, and 9 bases lay in between. The CDR3 totals 12 residues. Germline loops: CDR1 MNHEY, CDR2 SMNVEV (reference sequence). The CDR3 sequence is CASSGQTYGYTF. In DNA form, the CDR3 reads TGTGCCAGCAGCGGACAAACCTATGGCTACACCTTC.

This chain uses TRBV28 with TRBJ2-2; D not certain. The V gene's germline CDR1 is MDHEN and CDR2 SYDVKM. The CDR3 contains 14 residues. V was pared by 7 bases and J by 5 bases, with 14 bases between. CDR3 loop: CASNSQRWTGELFF. The CDR3 nucleotides read TGTGCCAGCAACTCCCAAAGATGGACCGGGGAGCTGTTTTTT.

This clone was seen more than once but under ten times. J is TRBJ2-1 and V is TRBV6-6, with 9 bases identical to TRBD2. V lost 10 bases to trimming and J lost 4 bases; unmatched junction nucleotides: 11. The CDR3 has 15 amino acids. The V gene's germline CDR1 is MNHNY and CDR2 SVGAGI (reference sequence). The CDR3 DNA is TGTGCCACCTACTGGGCTAGCGGGAAATACAATGAGCAGTTCTTC. Its translation: CATYWASGKYNEQFF.

The rearrangement uses TRBV9 and TRBJ1-5, with TRBD1 matching over 9 bases. Germline CDR1 SGDLS, CDR2 YYNGEE. CDR3 length: 14 residues. Trimming at V came to 2 bases and at J to 5 bases, leaving 2 bases not matched to a gene. The CDR3 nucleotides are TGTGCCAGCAGCGTGGGGGACAGGGATCAGCCCCAGCATTTT. Its translation is CASSVGDRDQPQHF. Using reference TRBV9 and TRBJ1-5 for the parts outside the CDR3, the full variable domain is DSGVTQTPKHLITATGQRVTLRCSPRSGDLSVYWYQQSLDQGLQFLIQYYNGEERAKGNILERFSAQQFPDLHSELNLSSLELGDSALYFCASSVGDRDQPQHFGDGTRLSIL.

The chain uses TRBV6-5 and TRBJ1-2; 7 positions agree with TRBD1. CDR3 length equals 13 residues. Unmatched junction bases numbered 9, after V lost 6 bases and J lost 8 bases. Germline-derived CDR1 and CDR2 are MNHEY and SVGAGI. CDR3 nucleotide sequence: TGTGCCAGCAGCATAGACAGGGAAGGAGGCTACACCTTC. Its translation is CASSIDREGGYTF.

The chain links TRBV5-1 to TRBJ2-1; TRBD2 matches 7 bases. CDR3 length equals 16 residues. V lost 0 bases and J lost 9; bases outside the gene matches: 12. The germline gives CDR1 SGHRS, CDR2 YFSETQ. Here the CDR3 DNA reads TGCGCCAGCAGCTTGGATGTGACGGGGGGTAGCAGTGAGCAGTTCTTC. Translating it yields CASSLDVTGGSSEQFF.

The rearrangement links TRBV11-2 to TRBJ1-5; D is uncertain. V lost 0 bases to trimming and J lost 9 bases, with 6 bases between them. The CDR3 contains 12 residues. Germline assignment: CDR1 SGHAT and CDR2 FQNNGV. CDR3 DNA: TGTGCCAGCAGCTTAGATGGAGCGCCCCAGCATTTT. Its translation is CASSLDGAPQHF.

The chain carries TRBV9 and TRBJ1-2; the D gene is possibly TRBD1 (5 bases). Germline CDR1 and CDR2: SGDLS and YYNGEE. The CDR3 covers 13 residues. V lost 4 bases and J lost 5, with 12 bases in between. CDR3 residues: CASSIAGGYGYTF. In DNA, the CDR3 is TGTGCCAGCAGCATCGCCGGGGGGTATGGCTACACCTTC.

The chain employs TRBV4-1 and TRBJ2-1; weak D call: TRBD1 (5 bases). CDR1 is MGHRA and CDR2 is YSYEKL in the germline V gene. V was clipped by 0 bases and J by 9 bases, with 15 bases between them. The CDR3 length is 15 residues. The CDR3 is CASSQEVAGFGEQFF. CDR3 in DNA: TGCGCCAGCAGCCAAGAGGTTGCAGGGTTTGGTGAGCAGTTCTTC.

The chain links TRBV5-6 to TRBJ2-7, with TRBD2 matching 11 bases. The germline V gene encodes CDR1 SGHDT and CDR2 YYEEEE. The length of the CDR3 is 14 residues. The ends lost 4 bases at V and 4 bases at J; junction bases unmatched: 4. CDR3 protein: CASSLGTSGYEQYF. The CDR3 DNA sequence: TGTGCCAGCAGCCTAGGGACTAGCGGTTACGAGCAGTACTTC.